This TCR beta chain was sequenced in a study of response to subunit inactivated influenza vaccine. The study's findings and limits: With each seasonal influenza vaccination, the authors suggested, few new T cells are recruited.

TCRdb redid the calling of the RT-PCR reads with MiXCR, one entry per CDR3 protein. Seen here are roughly 570,000 distinct CDR3 sequences, 13% observed once, and the top ten hold around 12%. A note on this clonotype: Its specificity is unknown.

This CDR3 comprises 13 residues. J lost 8 bases, V lost 5 bases, and 6 bases had no gene match. This rearrangement joins TRBV12-3 or TRBV12-4 to TRBJ2-1; 7 nucleotides match TRBD2. This receptor was obtained from a man aged 50-60 years who received an inactivated influenza vaccine. The input for sequencing was PBMCs from blood, taken 35 to 45 days after vaccination. In DNA, the CDR3 is TGTGCCAGCAGTGTTCGACTAGCTCATGAGCAGTTCTTC. As protein: CASSVRLAHEQFF.